The rows below give T cell receptor beta chains drawn from one sample of a study of cytotoxic CD8 clonotypes in ibrutinib-treated CLL. Using immunoSEQ multiplex PCR, the repertoire was profiled, and TCRdb retains in-frame clones only, with some absent. This sample has about 300,000 clones, with 65% to 85% found just once. The sample consisted of PBMCs, taken at disease progression, from a patient treated with ibrutinib. The source of these receptors is a human donor with chronic lymphocytic leukemia. Both conserved end residues are part of each CDR3. The D gene is left open where the match is weak. Clone size is given for some rows only: seen once, a few or many times, or a class if the clone is expanded.

cdr3_aa | cdr3_nt | v_call | clone_size | d_call | j_call
CATSPTDRTYFADTQYF | TGTGCCACCAGCCCTACTGACAGGACTTACTTCGCAGATACGCAGTATTTT | TRBV15 | - | - | TRBJ2-3
CAISDLSQGDTQYF | TGTGCCATCAGCGACCTCTCACAGGGGGATACGCAGTATTTT | TRBV10-3 | many | TRBD1 | TRBJ2-3
CASSLSILGGALGYTF | TGTGCCAGCAGTTTATCGATCCTGGGGGGCGCGTTGGGCTACACCTTC | TRBV27 | - | - | TRBJ1-2
CASSPWTSLEQYF | TGTGCCAGCAGCCCTTGGACATCCTTGGAGCAGTACTTC | TRBV11-2 | - | - | TRBJ2-7
CASSLWRATEAFF | TGCGCCAGCAGCTTGTGGAGGGCCACTGAAGCTTTCTTT | TRBV5-1 | - | - | TRBJ1-1
CASSSRDRFNGYTF | TGTGCCAGCAGCTCACGGGACAGGTTCAATGGCTACACCTTC | TRBV7-2 | - | TRBD1 | TRBJ1-2
CSVGEGGTEAFF | TGCAGCGTTGGGGAGGGAGGTACTGAAGCTTTCTTT | TRBV29-1 | - | - | TRBJ1-1
CASSLRAGPYEQYF | TGTGCCAGCAGCCTCCGGGCCGGACCCTACGAGCAGTACTTC | TRBV7-3 | - | - | TRBJ2-7
CASSVVPPGTGYTF | TGTGCCAGCAGCGTAGTCCCCCCGGGGACTGGCTACACCTTC | TRBV9 | - | - | TRBJ1-2
CASSLRWDSNSPLHF | TGCGCCAGCAGCTTAAGATGGGACTCCAATTCACCCCTCCACTTT | TRBV5-1 | - | - | TRBJ1-6
CASSLASLGLTEAFF | TGTGCCAGCAGCTTAGCGAGTCTGGGTTTGACTGAAGCTTTCTTT | TRBV7-2 | - | - | TRBJ1-1